Given below is one TCR beta chain in context. The target antigen is unknown. Germline values: CDR1 MDHEN, CDR2 SYDVKM. There are 14 residues in the CDR3. Trimming removed 3 bases from V and 8 bases from J; junction bases left unmatched: 7. The record originates from a study of T cell responses to AZD1222 COVID-19 vaccine. Whole-study results and caveats: Nearly half of spike-specific TCRs reportedly target variant regions that are unmutated in the B.1.351 and B.1.1.7 variants. Repertoire samples came only from after the peak T cell response. Clonal diversity may have been underestimated, and the donors were mostly white British, with more females than males. Spike-wide vaccine-associated CD4 TCRs dominated at 160-218 and 743-854.

Clones were sequenced by immunoSEQ multiplex PCR, and TCRdb holds only the in-frame ones, with some missing. The sample holds about 85,000 clones, approximately 88% seen once. The TCR comes from an adult in good health. The chain joins TRBV28 to TRBJ2-1; 7 bases fit TRBD2. Sequenced material: peripheral blood, taken on day 0 of AZD1222 vaccination. This CDR3 reads CASSLVGGTDEQFF. The CDR3 DNA follows: TGTGCCAGCAGTTTGGTCGGGGGGACGGATGAGCAGTTCTTC.